The rows below give T cell receptor beta chains drawn from one sample of a study of blood T cell repertoires in COVID-19. Profiled with immunoSEQ multiplex PCR; TCRdb holds only in-frame clones, not every one. This table has roughly 170,000 clones, roughly 70% appearing once. Material for sequencing was peripheral blood. Receptor source: a woman older than 75 with acute or convalescent COVID-19. Each CDR3 is given with its conserved first and last residue. The D gene is left open where the match is weak. A row's size may be missing; if present it is once, few, many or a size class.

abundance,d_gene,j_gene,v_gene,CDR3aa,CDR3nt
-,-,TRBJ2-7,TRBV27,CASGRTAHYEQYF,TGTGCCAGCGGAAGGACAGCTCACTACGAGCAGTACTTC
few,-,TRBJ1-2,TRBV19,CASSTFQGQGYTF,TGTGCCAGTAGTACCTTTCAGGGTCAAGGCTACACCTTC
-,-,TRBJ1-3,TRBV19,CASMREREGNTIYF,TGTGCCAGTATGCGGGAGCGGGAAGGAAACACCATATATTTT
-,-,TRBJ1-2,TRBV2,CASSGQLNYGYTF,TGTGCCAGCAGCGGACAGCTTAACTATGGCTACACCTTC
-,-,TRBJ2-6,TRBV28,CASYSGANVLTF,TGTGCCAGTTACTCTGGGGCCAACGTCCTGACTTTC
-,-,TRBJ1-1,TRBV19,CASGRTEAFF,TGTGCCAGTGGGAGGACTGAAGCTTTCTTT
-,-,TRBJ1-2,TRBV5-8,CASSLDGVQGYGYTF,TGTGCCAGCAGCTTGGACGGCGTTCAGGGCTATGGCTACACCTTC
-,TRBD2,TRBJ2-7,TRBV11-2,CASSLDRTSGSRYEQYF,TGTGCCAGCAGCTTAGATCGGACTAGCGGGAGTCGATACGAGCAGTACTTC
-,TRBD1,TRBJ1-5,TRBV6-5,CASSNGQGKAPQHF,TGTGCCAGCAGTAATGGACAGGGTAAGGCGCCCCAGCATTTT
-,TRBD2,TRBJ2-1,TRBV3-1/TRBV3-2,CASSQDLSGTSGIDEQFF,TGTGCCAGCAGCCAAGATCTTTCCGGGACTAGCGGGATAGATGAGCAGTTCTTC
-,-,TRBJ2-4,TRBV13,CASSLGGHPQNIQYF,TGTGCCAGCAGCCTAGGGGGACATCCTCAAAACATTCAGTACTTC
-,-,TRBJ2-2,TRBV9,CASSVGSRGTGELFF,TGTGCCAGCAGCGTCGGGAGTCGGGGCACCGGGGAGCTGTTTTTT
few,TRBD1,TRBJ2-5,TRBV5-3,CARSTSDREDDETQYF,TGTGCCAGAAGCACCTCGGACAGGGAGGACGACGAGACCCAGTACTTC
few,-,TRBJ2-7,TRBV10-3,CAISDQGIGYEQYF,TGTGCCATCAGTGACCAGGGGATCGGCTACGAGCAGTACTTC
-,TRBD2,TRBJ2-7,TRBV7-8,CASRRTSGIGYEQYF,TGTGCCAGCAGACGGACTAGCGGGATTGGCTACGAGCAGTACTTC
-,-,TRBJ2-1,TRBV11-2,CASSRGWSYNEQFF,TGTGCCAGCAGCCGAGGTTGGTCCTACAATGAGCAGTTCTTC
-,TRBD2,TRBJ2-1,TRBV4-2,CASSLRTSGKDEQFF,TGTGCCAGCAGCCTGCGGACTAGCGGGAAGGATGAGCAGTTCTTC
-,TRBD1,TRBJ2-2,TRBV6-6,CASGRPAQGASGELFF,TGTGCCAGCGGAAGGCCAGCGCAGGGGGCTTCCGGGGAGCTGTTTTTT
few,-,TRBJ2-1,TRBV10-3,CAISESSVEIF,TGTGCCATCAGTGAGTCGTCAGTGGAGATCTTC
-,-,TRBJ2-3,TRBV19,CASFTRGDTQYF,TGTGCCAGTTTCACCCGGGGAGATACGCAGTATTTT
few,TRBD1,TRBJ2-3,TRBV2,CASSGTGVLDTQYF,TGTGCCAGCAGTGGGACAGGGGTATTAGATACGCAGTATTTT
-,TRBD1,TRBJ2-1,TRBV6-5,CASSNRDRAYNEQFF,TGTGCCAGCAGTAACAGGGACAGGGCCTACAATGAGCAGTTCTTC
-,-,TRBJ1-6,TRBV27,CASSVYRNSPLHF,TGTGCCAGCAGCGTCTACCGTAATTCACCCCTCCACTTT
-,-,TRBJ2-2,TRBV7-8,CASSWSRGSGELFF,TGTGCCAGCAGCTGGAGCCGTGGGAGCGGGGAGCTGTTTTTT
-,TRBD2,TRBJ2-3,TRBV9,CASSLTQLAGLPDTQYF,TGTGCCAGCAGCCTAACACAACTAGCGGGACTCCCAGATACGCAGTATTTT
-,-,TRBJ2-7,TRBV28,CAIVSSYEQYF,TGTGCCATAGTAAGCTCCTACGAGCAGTACTTC
-,-,TRBJ1-1,TRBV7-2,CASSFGGDTEAFF,TGTGCCAGCAGCTTTGGGGGCGACACTGAAGCTTTCTTT
-,TRBD2,TRBJ2-7,TRBV19,CASSRGAAGGSYEQYF,TGTGCCAGTAGTAGGGGAGCGGCGGGAGGATCCTACGAGCAGTACTTC
-,TRBD1,TRBJ1-6,TRBV5-6,CASSLPGTGDNSPLHF,TGTGCCAGCAGCCTACCCGGGACAGGGGATAATTCACCCCTCCACTTT
few,TRBD2,TRBJ2-3,TRBV10-3,CAIRPGLAGVTDTQYF,TGTGCCATCAGACCCGGACTAGCGGGAGTTACAGATACGCAGTATTTT
-,-,TRBJ1-5,TRBV27,CASSSSWGVGYQPQHF,TGTGCCAGCAGTTCGTCGTGGGGGGTAGGGTATCAGCCCCAGCATTTT
once,TRBD1,TRBJ1-6,TRBV6-6,CASSPNSGGNSPLHF,TGTGCCAGCAGTCCCAACTCAGGGGGTAATTCACCCCTCCACTTT
few,TRBD1,TRBJ1-5,TRBV19,CASLNGQGLNQPQHF,TGTGCCAGTCTGAACGGACAGGGGTTGAATCAGCCCCAGCATTTT
-,TRBD1,TRBJ2-7,TRBV11-2,CASRLLQTGTHEQYF,TGTGCCAGCAGACTACTACAGACAGGGACCCACGAGCAGTACTTC
-,TRBD1,TRBJ2-2,TRBV9,CASSVDGTGVITGELFF,TGTGCCAGCAGCGTAGATGGGACAGGGGTGATCACCGGGGAGCTGTTTTTT
-,TRBD1,TRBJ1-5,TRBV28,CASSLSGGQDQPQHF,TGTGCCAGCAGTTTATCAGGGGGGCAAGATCAGCCCCAGCATTTT
once,TRBD2,TRBJ2-3,TRBV11-2,CASSPMGGSLTDTQYF,TGTGCCAGCAGCCCTATGGGCGGGAGCCTCACAGATACGCAGTATTTT
-,TRBD1,TRBJ2-7,TRBV5-1,CASAGAGGNEQYF,TGCGCCAGCGCCGGGGCAGGGGGTAACGAGCAGTACTTC
once,TRBD1,TRBJ2-5,TRBV29-1,CSVLEDRGQETQYF,TGCAGCGTCCTCGAGGACAGGGGGCAAGAGACCCAGTACTTC
once,TRBD2,TRBJ2-1,TRBV28,CASSILWTRRAYNEQFF,TGTGCCAGCAGTATCCTCTGGACTAGGAGGGCCTACAATGAGCAGTTCTTC
-,TRBD2,TRBJ2-2,TRBV7-8,CASSLFGGEELFF,TGTGCCAGCAGCTTATTCGGGGGGGAAGAGCTGTTTTTT
-,TRBD2,TRBJ2-5,TRBV29-1,CSVEDWAGGKETQYF,TGCAGCGTTGAAGATTGGGCGGGAGGGAAAGAGACCCAGTACTTC
-,-,TRBJ1-4,TRBV5-1,CASNLEGTANEKLFF,TGCGCCAGCAACCTTGAGGGGACTGCTAATGAAAAACTGTTTTTT
-,-,TRBJ2-3,TRBV10-1,CASSERESGTDTQYF,TGCGCCAGCAGTGAACGGGAGTCGGGCACAGATACGCAGTATTTT
-,-,TRBJ1-1,TRBV28,CASRLGISYTEAFF,TGTGCCAGCAGGTTGGGCATTTCCTACACTGAAGCTTTCTTT
-,TRBD1,TRBJ2-5,TRBV27,CASSWDRAEGETQYF,TGTGCCAGCAGTTGGGACAGGGCCGAGGGGGAGACCCAGTACTTC
-,TRBD2,TRBJ2-5,TRBV7-2,CASSLVGGEGRETQYF,TGTGCCAGCAGCTTAGTGGGCGGGGAGGGCCGAGAGACCCAGTACTTC
few,TRBD1,TRBJ1-4,TRBV28,CASSPPGQGIHVNEKLFF,TGTGCCAGCAGCCCACCGGGACAGGGGATACACGTTAATGAAAAACTGTTTTTT
-,-,TRBJ1-2,TRBV27,CASSLSGQNYGYTF,TGTGCCAGCAGTTTAAGTGGCCAGAACTATGGCTACACCTTC
-,TRBD2,TRBJ2-1,TRBV2,CASSEGVSGRGEQFF,TGTGCCAGCAGTGAAGGGGTTAGCGGGAGGGGTGAGCAGTTCTTC
once,TRBD2,TRBJ2-3,TRBV7-9,CASSVRRLAAGTDTQYF,TGTGCCAGCAGCGTGAGACGACTAGCGGCAGGCACAGATACGCAGTATTTT
-,TRBD2,TRBJ2-3,TRBV7-9,CASSHGLAGVDTQYF,TGTGCCAGCAGTCACGGACTAGCGGGAGTCGATACGCAGTATTTT